The subject of this entry is one T cell receptor beta chain. These data belong to a study of blood T cell repertoires in COVID-19. Sequenced by immunoSEQ multiplex PCR; TCRdb stores in-frame clones only, minus some. The sample has 350,000 or so clones, about nine tenths seen once. V was clipped by 4 bases and J by 5 bases; unmatched bases: 12. The germline CDR1 and CDR2 sequences are SNHLY and FYNNEI. The CDR3 sequence is 16 residues long. It was within 2 weeks before study entry that exposed participants met a COVID-19 case. The chain uses TRBV2 and TRBJ1-2; TRBD1 aligns across 8 bases. The sample taken for sequencing was PBMCs or T cells enriched from blood (not recorded which). This sequence was found in a woman aged 25 to 39 who had been exposed to COVID-19. In nucleotides, the CDR3 is TGTGCCAGCAGTGTGGACAGGGCGTTGGTGGGATATGGCTACACCTTC. This sequence encodes CASSVDRALVGYGYTF.